These 16 T cell receptor beta chains were all obtained from the same sample, sequenced in a study of T cells after posttransplantation cyclophosphamide. Sequencing was performed with immunoSEQ multiplex PCR; in TCRdb, only in-frame clones are kept and a portion is missing. The data show tens of thousands of clones, roughly 87% seen once. Cyclophosphamide on days +3 and +4 followed busulfan-fludarabine conditioning and a marrow graft. The specimen was PBMCs, collected 60 to 65 days after allogeneic stem cell transplant with posttransplant cyclophosphamide. These receptors were obtained from a male patient in his sixties who received an allogeneic stem cell transplant from a related donor and was CMV-positive. The T cells may come from the graft donor.

The V and J genes are TRBV6-1 and TRBJ2-7; D remains unclear. The CDR3 is 13 amino acids. Germline V gives CDR1 MNHNS, CDR2 SASEGT. Trimming cost V 5 bases and J 3 bases, with 11 bases left between them. CDR3 sequence: CASSFDGNYEQYV. Here the CDR3 DNA reads TGTGCCAGCAGTTTCGACGGAAACTACGAGCAGTACGTC.

DNA of the CDR3: TGTGCCAGCAGCGCGGGGGCTTGGAGGCAGTTCTTC. Encoded protein: CASSAGAWRQFF. This chain uses TRBV11-3 with TRBJ2-1, with a tentative D call TRBD2 (7 bases). Germline V CDR1 and CDR2: SGHNT, YENEEA. CDR3 size: 12 residues. V gave up 5 bases and J gave up 12 bases, with 14 bases separating them.

The chain is built from TRBV4-1 and TRBJ2-1, with D possibly matching TRBD2 (6 bases). CDR1 is MGHRA, CDR2 YSYEKL, per germline. The CDR3 is 15 amino acids. Trimming pared 0 bases from V and 0 bases from J, leaving 6 bases between. This CDR3 reads CASSQELASYNEQFF. CDR3 DNA: TGCGCCAGCAGCCAAGAACTAGCCTCCTACAATGAGCAGTTCTTC.

This chain connects TRBV18 to TRBJ2-2, with D maybe TRBD1 (5 bases). V lost 6 bases, J lost 3 bases, and 17 bases lay in between. In germline, CDR1 is KGHSH, CDR2 LQKENI. The CDR3 is 16 residues long. In nucleotides, the CDR3 is TGTGCCAGCTCTCCCCTTCAGGGTCGGCACACCGGGGAGCTGTTTTTT. Translating it yields CASSPLQGRHTGELFF.

J is TRBJ1-2 and V is TRBV7-9; 7 nucleotides line up with TRBD1. V was pared by 0 bases and J by 8 bases, with 6 bases of the junction left unmatched. The germline V gene encodes CDR1 SEHNR and CDR2 FQNEAQ (reference sequence). This CDR3 region has 14 residues. In DNA, the CDR3 is TGTGCCAGCAGCTTAGCCCAGGGGGTAGGCGGCTACACCTTC. Amino acid sequence: CASSLAQGVGGYTF.

The V gene is TRBV6-1, the J gene TRBJ1-2, with D perhaps matching TRBD1 (5 bases). There are 15 residues in the CDR3. Germline loops: CDR1 MNHNS, CDR2 SASEGT. V was cut by 5 bases and J by 2 bases, with 15 bases left in between. The chain's CDR3 is CASSKGTLGNYGYTF. In nucleotides, the CDR3 is TGTGCCAGCAGTAAAGGGACTCTGGGGAACTATGGCTACACCTTC.

The rearrangement links TRBV6-1 to TRBJ2-2; unclear D gene. The germline CDR1 and CDR2 sequences are MNHNS and SASEGT. V was pared by 6 bases and J by 0 bases, with 8 bases between. The CDR3 is 14 residues long. CDR3 amino acids: CASRADSNTGELFF. The CDR3, as DNA: TGTGCCAGCAGGGCGGATTCGAACACCGGGGAGCTGTTTTTT.

The CDR3 DNA sequence: TGCGCCAGCAGCCAGATGGGACTCCTTAGACCCCTATATGAGGAGCAGTACTTC. Its translation: CASSQMGLLRPLYEEQYF. V gene TRBV4-1 combines with J gene TRBJ2-7; D might be TRBD2 (6 bases). Trimming took 3 bases from V and 7 from J, leaving 28 bases between them. The CDR3 consists of 18 residues. CDR1 is MGHRA, CDR2 YSYEKL, per germline.

This clone has more than one count but fewer than ten. The chain employs TRBV27 and TRBJ2-5; perhaps TRBD2 as D (5 bases). The V and J ends lost 4 bases and 5 bases respectively, with 20 bases between them. This CDR3 is built from 16 residues. Germline loops: CDR1 MNHEY, CDR2 SMNVEV (reference sequence). DNA for the CDR3: TGTGCCAGCAGTTGGAAACTCGGGATTCACGGCGAGACCCAGTACTTC. Protein sequence: CASSWKLGIHGETQYF.

The chain is built from TRBV19 and TRBJ1-3; the match to TRBD1 covers 7 bases. The germline gives CDR1 LNHDA, CDR2 SQIVND (reference sequence). V lost 8 bases, J lost 2 bases, and 6 bases stayed unmatched. This CDR3 is built from 14 residues. The CDR3, as DNA: TGTGCCAGTGCCACCGGACAGGCTGGAAACACCATATATTTT. Its protein product is CASATGQAGNTIYF.

V usage is TRBV5-1 and J usage is TRBJ1-5; no firm D call. The CDR3 has 10 residues. CDR1 and CDR2 from the germline V gene are SGHRS and YFSETQ. V lost 3 bases and J lost 11, with 6 bases in between. Here the CDR3 DNA reads TGCGCCAGCAGCTCGGAGGCCCAGCATTTT. Translating it yields CASSSEAQHF.

The V call is TRBV29-1, the J call TRBJ2-7; D is undetermined. CDR1 and CDR2 (germline): SQVTM, ANQGSEA. CDR3 size: 12 residues. The ends were cut back, 4 bases at V and 3 bases at J, with 10 bases in the middle. The CDR3 loop reads CSVVGPNYEQYV. The CDR3 nucleotides are TGCAGCGTTGTTGGCCCGAACTACGAGCAGTACGTC.

The V and J genes are TRBV25-1 and TRBJ2-7; TRBD1 is a possible D gene (7 bases). There are 13 residues in the CDR3. The ends were cut back, 5 bases at V and 4 bases at J, with 12 bases in the middle. CDR1 is MGHDK, CDR2 SYGVNS, per germline. CDR3 sequence: CASSQGGSYEQYF. The CDR3 DNA is TGTGCCAGCAGTCAGGGGGGTTCGTACGAGCAGTACTTC.

V usage is TRBV5-4 and J usage is TRBJ1-2; D possibly corresponds to TRBD1 (6 bases). Trimming cost V 2 bases and J 1 base, with 15 bases left between them. Germline V gives CDR1 SGHNT, CDR2 YYREEE (reference sequence). The CDR3 is 16 residues long. This CDR3 is CASSFVSGDLNYGYTF. CDR3 DNA sequence: TGTGCCAGCAGCTTCGTATCAGGGGACCTTAACTATGGCTACACCTTC. Looking up the rest from reference TRBV5-4 and TRBJ1-2 gives the full variable domain: ETGVTQSPTHLIKTRGQQVTLRCSSQSGHNTVSWYQQALGQGPQFIFQYYREEENGRGNFPPRFSGLQFPNYSSELNVNALELDDSALYLCASSFVSGDLNYGYTFGSGTRLTVV.

The gene calls are TRBV11-2 and TRBJ2-6; 9 bases are a match to TRBD1. CDR3 length equals 17 residues. Trimming cost V 5 bases and J 4 bases; bases outside gene matches: 9. In germline, CDR1 is SGHAT, CDR2 FQNNGV. This chain's CDR3 is CASSQPGQGSGANVLTF. For the CDR3, the DNA is TGTGCCAGCAGCCAACCGGGACAGGGATCAGGGGCCAACGTCCTGACTTTC.

This rearrangement joins TRBV5-6 to TRBJ2-1; D gene unclear. The V end lost 3 bases, the J end lost 6 bases, and 10 bases lay between the germline ends. This CDR3 spans 13 amino acids. Germline CDR1 and CDR2: SGHDT and YYEEEE. CDR3 residues: CASSSGWSNEQFF. In DNA, the CDR3 is TGTGCCAGCAGCTCCGGATGGAGCAATGAGCAGTTCTTC.